These T cell receptor beta chains were read from a single sample in a study of blood T cells in healthy people across ages. From the 5' RACE reads, TCRdb called clonotypes with MiXCR, one entry per CDR3 protein. The sample holds some 1.4 million distinct CDR3 sequences; roughly 45% are singletons and the top ten take 7.9%. The sequenced material came from blood. The receptors derive from a woman aged 18-29 years in good health. Each CDR3 is given with its conserved first and last residue.

J gene	V gene	CDR3 protein
TRBJ2-3	TRBV6-5	CASSYERGGVDTQYF
TRBJ2-3	TRBV7-9	CASSFAVGASTDTQYF
TRBJ2-1	TRBV25-1	CASSDKMGSGGGYNEQFF
TRBJ1-1	TRBV6-6	CASSGGMGNTEAFF
TRBJ2-1	TRBV2	CASSDPGRSTQFF
TRBJ1-1	TRBV5-1	CASSLSTGVINTEAFF
TRBJ2-5	TRBV30	CAWTRLAGIQETQYF
TRBJ1-1	TRBV12-3/TRBV12-4	CASSNLRDRGFEAFF
TRBJ1-2	TRBV28	CASSVRPNSGYTF
TRBJ2-7	TRBV12-3/TRBV12-4	CASSPAGLVWEQYF
TRBJ2-3	TRBV20-1	CSATGTSGSTDTQYF
TRBJ2-3	TRBV29-1	CSVAYGKADTQYF
TRBJ2-3	TRBV5-1	CASSQPRQGLAVDTQYF
TRBJ1-2	TRBV6-1	CASSEIGGGYGYTF
TRBJ1-1	TRBV4-1	CASSQDRATTEAFF